A selection of T cell receptor beta chains follows, all from one sample in a study of neoadjuvant anti-PD-1 for oral cavity cancer. The repertoire was sequenced with immunoSEQ multiplex PCR; TCRdb's copy has only in-frame clones and lacks some. The top ten hold roughly 2.9% of the sample, which has around 67,000 clones, 80% to 90% seen once. The sample here was PBMCs, taken after nivolumab (anti-PD-1) treatment. Receptor source: a person aged 40 to 85 with oral cavity squamous cell carcinoma. CDR3s leave out the opening cysteine and the closing phenylalanine or tryptophan. A clone size is listed for some rows: how often the clone was seen (once, few, many), or a class if it is expanded.

v_call: TRBV28
clone_size: NA
cdr3_aa: ASSSTGGAFGGYT

v_call: TRBV27
clone_size: NA
cdr3_aa: ASSPHSPQSYNEQF

v_call: TRBV10-3
clone_size: NA
cdr3_aa: AISESGAPRGQPQH

v_call: TRBV5-1
clone_size: NA
cdr3_aa: ASSLGSSLAF

v_call: TRBV29-1
clone_size: NA
cdr3_aa: SVQGGRALREQF

v_call: TRBV9
clone_size: NA
cdr3_aa: ASSVGTTPTSSYNEQF

v_call: TRBV15
clone_size: NA
cdr3_aa: ATSRDTGNSPLH

v_call: TRBV28
clone_size: few
cdr3_aa: ASSSRGRVYGYT

v_call: TRBV5-5
clone_size: NA
cdr3_aa: ASSPLSGREAGEQY

v_call: TRBV7-9
clone_size: NA
cdr3_aa: ASSFGQGYGYT

v_call: TRBV5-4
clone_size: NA
cdr3_aa: ASSLAGTGETQY

v_call: TRBV7-9
clone_size: NA
cdr3_aa: ASSPKAGQPRNTEAF

v_call: TRBV7-9
clone_size: NA
cdr3_aa: ASSLGWASQETQY

v_call: TRBV27
clone_size: few
cdr3_aa: ASTPIRGWRVNTEAF

v_call: TRBV10-3
clone_size: NA
cdr3_aa: AISESISGSYEQY

v_call: TRBV5-4
clone_size: NA
cdr3_aa: ASSPPSYANREWTEAF

v_call: TRBV11-2
clone_size: NA
cdr3_aa: ASSLDRVTDTQY

v_call: TRBV7-2
clone_size: NA
cdr3_aa: ASSLRFPDVEAF

v_call: TRBV10-3
clone_size: NA
cdr3_aa: AISESSYRGQGYQPQH

v_call: TRBV5-1
clone_size: NA
cdr3_aa: ASSQFWGLQGTEAF

v_call: TRBV7-9
clone_size: NA
cdr3_aa: ASSLSGTYEQY

v_call: TRBV27
clone_size: NA
cdr3_aa: ASMGQGSYEQY

v_call: TRBV28
clone_size: NA
cdr3_aa: ASSRAKVNTEAF

v_call: TRBV9
clone_size: NA
cdr3_aa: ASSNPGQGSTDTQY

v_call: TRBV15
clone_size: medium-sized
cdr3_aa: ATSRDAESYGYT

v_call: TRBV5-6
clone_size: NA
cdr3_aa: ASSLISGIPNEQF

v_call: TRBV7-3
clone_size: NA
cdr3_aa: ASSLDRGSYEQY

v_call: TRBV18
clone_size: NA
cdr3_aa: ASSPSGQPSSYSGNTIY

v_call: TRBV9
clone_size: NA
cdr3_aa: ASSVVPNPNEQF

v_call: TRBV28
clone_size: NA
cdr3_aa: ASRQGQGANVLT

v_call: TRBV2
clone_size: NA
cdr3_aa: ASSSSTDTQY

v_call: TRBV10-3
clone_size: once
cdr3_aa: AISRGQSNEKLF

v_call: TRBV7-9
clone_size: once
cdr3_aa: ASSLGSGTLNTGELF

v_call: TRBV5-1
clone_size: NA
cdr3_aa: ASSLQIAGEQF

v_call: TRBV5-6
clone_size: NA
cdr3_aa: ASSFASASTDTQY

v_call: TRBV6-5
clone_size: NA
cdr3_aa: ASIRAQGSDEAF

v_call: TRBV11-2
clone_size: once
cdr3_aa: ASSVLRGQGALNEQF

v_call: TRBV28
clone_size: NA
cdr3_aa: ASSGRGPDTQY

v_call: TRBV30
clone_size: NA
cdr3_aa: AWSGPGETQY

v_call: TRBV7-8
clone_size: NA
cdr3_aa: ASSPGPGTEAF

v_call: TRBV19
clone_size: NA
cdr3_aa: ASSISQGQGPQH

v_call: TRBV9
clone_size: once
cdr3_aa: ASSARQTGRMRELF

v_call: TRBV5-1
clone_size: NA
cdr3_aa: ASIPAGRGTSQWEQF

v_call: TRBV6-4
clone_size: NA
cdr3_aa: ASSDSRGPGARGEQF

v_call: TRBV7-3
clone_size: NA
cdr3_aa: ASSTTSGRKTQY

v_call: TRBV7-8
clone_size: once
cdr3_aa: ASSFSGPNNSPLH

v_call: TRBV27
clone_size: NA
cdr3_aa: ASWTSGTPGTDTQY

v_call: TRBV2
clone_size: NA
cdr3_aa: ASSGDRGAGELF

v_call: TRBV7-8
clone_size: NA
cdr3_aa: ASSFRSSYWKTGELF